The present T cell receptor (beta chain) was sequenced within a study of shared T cell receptors in the human thymus (dated by TCRdb to the early 2020s). Notes on the research overall: The study investigated the way shared, self-reactive T-cell receptor alpha chains are produced in the human thymus.

To prepare the library, the immunoSEQ multiplex PCR assay was applied. TCRdb limited this immuneACCESS table to in-frame rearrangements with V and J called. A share of clones is missing; checked studies link under half to unresolved V genes, and the rest is unexplained. This sample has hundreds of thousands of clones in its table, and approximately 78% of those were observed once. Of the sample, about 0.013% falls within the top ten clones. On this clone: Its antigen specificity is not known. No qualities accompany the bases; no much larger clone lies one base away.

The CDR3, from cysteine to phenylalanine, totals 16 residues. Of the read, only the CDR3 DNA is kept; its 48 bases are in frame from base 1. Trimming removed 1 base from V and 1 base from J, leaving 13 bases between the germline ends. The germline V gene provides CDR1 SGDLS and CDR2 YYNGEE. These data also formed part of another study, on human thymus T cells. As that second study puts it: In Finland, the donors were immunologically healthy infants who were having open corrective cardiac surgery for congenital heart defects. Thymus tissue was collected as surgical resects that were removed during corrective cardiac surgery. Biased V and J gene segment usage appeared to be present in both thymic and peripheral blood repertoires. The related research found that thymic TCR repertoires overlapped highly between unrelated individuals. The study characterized TCR alpha and beta repertoires from seven to nine infant thymus samples and four related peripheral blood samples. Donor ages ranging from roughly 6 to 244 days were recorded, and more than 5 male and a couple of female infants were included in the cohort. Thymocytes were mechanically released from the tissue and were stored as pellets of about 9.5-31 million cells at -70 degrees C. A QIAsymphony instrument was used to extract genomic DNA from the frozen cell pellets. Using the immunoSEQ multiplex PCR assay, the TCRB and TCRAD loci were amplified from a standardized quantity of quality-controlled genomic DNA. The amplicons covered the V(D)J region and were long enough to include the CDR3 and to identify the V and J genes. The amplicons were sequenced on an Illumina platform via the commercial immunoSEQ service. Primer bias and sequencing errors were corrected using previously described methods, and TCRAD and TCRB definitions followed the IMGT database. immunoSEQ Analyzer 3.0 and VDJTools were used for repertoire analysis, which covered basic statistics, V/J segment usage, diversity estimates, rarefaction and pairwise overlap. To estimate diversity, the Chao1, ChaoE, Efron-Thisted, Shannon and inverse Simpson indices were applied, and diversity was also estimated on datasets down-sampled to the smallest sample. Repertoire overlap was assessed by strict matching of CDR3 nucleotide sequence, V gene and J gene, and clustering was done by Jaccard-based multidimensional scaling. On average, thymus samples yielded some 810,000 unique TCRB clonotypes, whereas blood samples yielded around 88,000.

The sequence links TRBV9 to TRBJ2-3; perhaps TRBD1 is the D gene, with 5 bases matching. What was sequenced was thymocytes. This receptor was taken from a boy under two years old with a congenital heart defect. Donor details come from another sample of the same person, matched by shared clones. CDR3 reads: CASSVSQGWGTDTQYF. At the DNA level, the sequence is TGTGCCAGCAGCGTATCCCAGGGATGGGGCACAGATACGCAGTATTTT.